The rows below give T cell receptor beta chains drawn from one sample of a study of shared clonotypes between healthy human individuals. Data came from immunoSEQ multiplex PCR; TCRdb stores just in-frame clones and leaves some out. This table has 400,000 to 600,000 clones, roughly 95% appearing once. Sequencing was done on a sample of naive CD4+ T cells sorted from blood. The receptors shown here come from a woman aged 25 to 39 in good health. Both conserved end residues are part of each CDR3. D genes are given only for firm matches. For some rows the clone size is stated as once, few or many, or as a class when expanded; others skip it.

TGTGCCAGTAGGAGGGGAGGGTCCTACAATGAGCAGTTCTTC,CASRRGGSYNEQFF,TRBJ2-1,TRBV28,.,TRBD2
TGTGCCAGCAGTCCCGGGACAGGGGCGGGGAACACTGAAGCTTTCTTT,CASSPGTGAGNTEAFF,TRBJ1-1,TRBV25-1,.,TRBD1
TGTGCCAGCATCGAGAGGCAGTTCTTCTATTACGAGCAGTACTTC,CASIERQFFYYEQYF,TRBJ2-7,TRBV7-6,.,.
TGTGCCAGCAGTTACGGTGGCCGGAACAGGGGTTATGGCTACACCTTC,CASSYGGRNRGYGYTF,TRBJ1-2,TRBV6-7,.,TRBD1
TGTGCCAGCAGCCCCTTGGAGACACGGTCCTACGAGCAGTACTTC,CASSPLETRSYEQYF,TRBJ2-7,TRBV7-6,.,.
TGTGCCAGCAGTTTATACGGTGGGACTTATGGCTACACCTTC,CASSLYGGTYGYTF,TRBJ1-2,TRBV27,.,.
TGCGCCAGCAGCCAAGCTTTCCTAGCGGGAGCCGGGGAGCTGTTTTTT,CASSQAFLAGAGELFF,TRBJ2-2,TRBV4-1,.,TRBD2
TGTGCCAGCAGTCCGACAGGGCCCGCCGGGGATTACGAGCAGTACTTC,CASSPTGPAGDYEQYF,TRBJ2-7,TRBV28,.,TRBD1
TGCAGCGTCGGGACAGGGACTGTCTACACCTTC,CSVGTGTVYTF,TRBJ1-2,TRBV29-1,.,TRBD1
TGTGCCAGTACTTCCCCGGGAGCGGGCACAGATACGCAGTATTTT,CASTSPGAGTDTQYF,TRBJ2-3,TRBV28,.,.
TGTGCCAGCAGAGTCAGGGAGATGCTAGCGGGAGGGCCGCGGGAGCAGTACTTC,CASRVREMLAGGPREQYF,TRBJ2-7,TRBV6-4,once,TRBD2
TGTGCCAGCACCTATGGTGTCAATCAGCCCCAGCATTTT,CASTYGVNQPQHF,TRBJ1-5,TRBV28,.,.
TGTGCCAGCAGTTTACTAGGGACAGGGAATGAAAAACTGTTTTTT,CASSLLGTGNEKLFF,TRBJ1-4,TRBV27,.,TRBD1
TGTGCCGCCGGGACCGGAATCATGAGCAATCAGCCCCAGCATTTT,CAAGTGIMSNQPQHF,TRBJ1-5,TRBV10-3,.,.
TGCGCCAGCAGCCCAGAAGGACAGGGAACTGAAGCTTTCTTT,CASSPEGQGTEAFF,TRBJ1-1,TRBV5-1,.,TRBD1
TGTGCCAGCAGTACAGGAAGGGGCTATGGCTACACCTTC,CASSTGRGYGYTF,TRBJ1-2,TRBV6-5,.,.
TGTGCCAGCAGCGGCGATGGGACCGGCTATAGCAATCAGCCCCAGCATTTT,CASSGDGTGYSNQPQHF,TRBJ1-5,TRBV11-2,.,.
TGTGCCAGCAGCTACGGGAGAGGGGAGGCAGGAAACACCATATATTTT,CASSYGRGEAGNTIYF,TRBJ1-3,TRBV11-2,.,.
TGTGCCAGCAGCGCCACAGGAGCCTCTAGCACAGATACGCAGTATTTT,CASSATGASSTDTQYF,TRBJ2-3,TRBV11-3,.,.
TGTGCCAGCAGGCCCGGACAGGGGGTAGCTGAAGCTTTCTTT,CASRPGQGVAEAFF,TRBJ1-1,TRBV28,once,TRBD1
TGTGCCAGCAGCTTAGTCGCGGGAGGGTCAGAGACCCAGTACTTC,CASSLVAGGSETQYF,TRBJ2-5,TRBV7-2,.,TRBD2
TGTGCCAGCAGTTACAACGCGGGTCGAGAGACCCAGTACTTC,CASSYNAGRETQYF,TRBJ2-5,TRBV6-5,.,.
TGTGCCAGCAGACTAGCGGGAGGTAATGAGCAGTTCTTC,CASRLAGGNEQFF,TRBJ2-1,TRBV27,once,TRBD2
TGTGCCAGCAGTTTAAGAACAGAAAACACTGAAGCTTTCTTT,CASSLRTENTEAFF,TRBJ1-1,TRBV27,.,.
TGTGCTAGTGGTGCATCTCATGCAGGACAAAGTCGGGCCAACGTCCTGACTTTC,CASGASHAGQSRANVLTF,TRBJ2-6,TRBV12-5,.,.
TGTGCCAGCAGCTTAGCAGGGGGTGCAACTAATGAAAAACTGTTTTTT,CASSLAGGATNEKLFF,TRBJ1-4,TRBV7-9,.,.
TGTGCCAGTAGTAACGCCGGAAAGATCGCTGAAGCTTTCTTT,CASSNAGKIAEAFF,TRBJ1-1,TRBV19,.,.
TGTGCCAGCAGCCCCACAGATACGCAGTATTTT,CASSPTDTQYF,TRBJ2-3,TRBV7-9,.,.
TGTGCCAGCACTTTGGACAGGGTAGTCGAGCAGTACTTC,CASTLDRVVEQYF,TRBJ2-7,TRBV2,.,TRBD1